This T cell receptor beta chain was found in a study of shared clonotypes between healthy human individuals. Findings of the study overall: Sequencing of the sorted subsets was shown by rarefaction to be incomplete despite large depth. Researchers found naive subsets generally carried larger estimated richness than memory subsets.

Regarding this clone: Its antigen remains unidentified.

Germline CDR1 reads LNHDA; CDR2 reads SQIVND (reference sequence). The CDR3 covers 16 residues. Trimming removed 2 bases from V and 10 bases from J; junction bases left unmatched: 11. Every donor was a Caucasian adult from Nashville, Tennessee. Partitioning of CD4+ cells yielded a CD45RA+ naive subset and a CD45RA-negative memory subset. TCRdb's table, derived via immunoSEQ multiplex PCR, lists solely in-frame clones and lacks some. The sample lists 850,000 to 1,200,000 clones, about 76% occurring once. The origin of this receptor is a young man in good health. Specimen: memory CD4+ T cells sorted from blood. As for subset: CD45RA-negative fraction. The chain links TRBV19 to TRBJ1-6; 7 bases are a match to TRBD1. This CDR3 reads CASSIPRTGERSPLHF. Written as DNA, the CDR3 is TGTGCCAGTAGTATACCCCGGACAGGCGAGAGATCACCCCTCCACTTT. The full variable domain, completed using reference TRBV19 and TRBJ1-6, is DGGITQSPKYLFRKEGQNVTLSCEQNLNHDAMYWYRQDPGQGLRLIYYSQIVNDFQKGDIAEGYSVSREKKESFPLTVTSAQKNPTAFYLCASSIPRTGERSPLHFGNGTRLTVT.